This entry features one TCR beta chain sequence. This entry is derived from a study of blood T cell repertoires in COVID-19. V shed 4 bases and J shed 4 bases, with 14 bases lying between them. The germline CDR1 and CDR2 sequences are SGHRS and YFSETQ. CDR3 length: 14 amino acids. TCRdb's copy holds only in-frame clones and misses some; the assay was immunoSEQ multiplex PCR. The data hold 200,000 or so clones, with more than 85% observed a single time. A Seattle source enrolled patients during active infection and followed them longitudinally. What was sequenced was peripheral blood. This chain connects TRBV5-1 to TRBJ1-1; a possible D gene is TRBD1 (5 bases). The receptor was derived from a man in his fifties or sixties with COVID-19, enrolled during active disease. CDR3 bases: TGCGCCAGCAGCGATACGGGGGGTTCCACTGAAGCTTTCTTT. Translation gives CASSDTGGSTEAFF.